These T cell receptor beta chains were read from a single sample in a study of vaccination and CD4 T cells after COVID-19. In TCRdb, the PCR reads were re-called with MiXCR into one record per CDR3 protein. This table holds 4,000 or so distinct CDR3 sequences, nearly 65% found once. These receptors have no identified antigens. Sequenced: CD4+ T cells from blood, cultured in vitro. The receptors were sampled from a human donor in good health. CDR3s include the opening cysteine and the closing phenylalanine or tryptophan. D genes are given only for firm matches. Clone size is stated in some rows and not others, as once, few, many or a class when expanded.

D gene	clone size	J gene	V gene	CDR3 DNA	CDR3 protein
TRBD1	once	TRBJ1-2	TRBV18	TGTGCCAGCTCACCGCTCTCGGGGACAGGGAATGTCTATGGCTACACCTTC	CASSPLSGTGNVYGYTF
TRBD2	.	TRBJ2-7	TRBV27	TGTGCCAGCAGTCCCATCCGGCCTAGCGGGGTTAACGAGCAGTACTTC	CASSPIRPSGVNEQYF
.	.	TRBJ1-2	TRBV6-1	TGTGCCAGCAGTGTGAACCTCTATGGCTACACCTTC	CASSVNLYGYTF
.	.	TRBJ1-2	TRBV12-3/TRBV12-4	TGTGCCAGCAGTGCGACGGAGGCCTATGGCTACACCTTC	CASSATEAYGYTF
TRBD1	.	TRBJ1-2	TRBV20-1	TGCAGTGCTAGGGGAAAGACAGGGACTGGCTACACCTTC	CSARGKTGTGYTF
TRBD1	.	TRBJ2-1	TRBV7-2	TGTGCCAGCAGCTTCTTCGGGACAGGGGGCGTTGAGCAGTTCTTC	CASSFFGTGGVEQFF
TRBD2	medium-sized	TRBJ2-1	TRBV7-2	TGTGCCAGCATGCGCGGACTAGCGGGGGGCCGGGGTTTAGCGAATGAGCAGTTCTTC	CASMRGLAGGRGLANEQFF
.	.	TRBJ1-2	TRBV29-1	TGCAGCGGGGAGGGACGGGATGGCTACACCTTC	CSGEGRDGYTF
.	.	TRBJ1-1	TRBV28	TGTGCCAGCACCCATAGGGGGGCTGGGGCTTTCTTT	CASTHRGAGAFF
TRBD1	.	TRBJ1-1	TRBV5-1	TGCGCCAGCACCATTACAGGGGGCACTGAAGCTTTCTTT	CASTITGGTEAFF
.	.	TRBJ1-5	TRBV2	TGTGCCAGCAGTGAGGGACATAGCAATCAGCCCCAGCATTTT	CASSEGHSNQPQHF
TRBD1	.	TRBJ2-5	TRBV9	TGTGCCAGCAGCGCTACAGGGGGCGAACAAGAGACCCAGTACTTC	CASSATGGEQETQYF
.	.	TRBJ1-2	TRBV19	TGTGCCAGTAGAGAATTAGGGGAGGCCGGCTATGGCTACACCTTC	CASRELGEAGYGYTF
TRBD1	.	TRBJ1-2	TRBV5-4	TGTGCCAGCAGCTTCTACGGACAGGACTATGGCTACACCTTC	CASSFYGQDYGYTF
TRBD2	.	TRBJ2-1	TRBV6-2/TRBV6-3	TGTGCCAGCAGTTACTCCACTAGCGGCCTAAGCTCCTACAATGAGCAGTTCTTC	CASSYSTSGLSSYNEQFF
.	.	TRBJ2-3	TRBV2	TGTGCCAGCAGTGATGGAGGGGTCTTCGGGAATACGCAGTATTTT	CASSDGGVFGNTQYF
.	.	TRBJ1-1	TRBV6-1	TGTGCCAGCAGACCCCAACAGGGTGGCACTGAAGCTTTCTTT	CASRPQQGGTEAFF
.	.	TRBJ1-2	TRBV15	TGTGCCACCAGCTTGGATGGAGGGACAACCTCCTATGGCTACACCTTC	CATSLDGGTTSYGYTF
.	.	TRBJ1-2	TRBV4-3	TGCGCCAGCAGCCAAGTGGGCATCAATGGCTACACCTTC	CASSQVGINGYTF
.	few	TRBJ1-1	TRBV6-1	TGTGCCAGCAGACGAACGACAGGCACTGAAGCTTTTTTT	CASRRTTGTEAFF
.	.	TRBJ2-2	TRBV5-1	TGCGCCAGCAGCGTCACGTTTGGGGGACCTCCATACGGGGAGCTGTTTTTT	CASSVTFGGPPYGELFF
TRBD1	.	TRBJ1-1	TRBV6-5	TGTGCCAGCAGTTACCACTCGGGACAGGGTAGAGCTGAAGCTTTCTTT	CASSYHSGQGRAEAFF
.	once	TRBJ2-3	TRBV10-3	TGTGCCATCAGTACCCAGACCGCGGATACGCAGTATTTT	CAISTQTADTQYF
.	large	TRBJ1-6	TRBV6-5	TGTGCCAGCAGTTACGTGGATTCACCCCTCCACTTT	CASSYVDSPLHF
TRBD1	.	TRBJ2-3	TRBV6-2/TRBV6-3	TGTGCCAGCAGTGGGACAGGGTTCGATACGCAGTATTTT	CASSGTGFDTQYF
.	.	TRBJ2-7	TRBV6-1	TGTGCCAGCAGTCTGGACGGGCTGGGGGGCGAGCAGTACTTC	CASSLDGLGGEQYF
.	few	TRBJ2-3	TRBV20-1	TGCAGTGCTAGAGATCTCGGGGCCCCGATGAATACGCAGTATTTT	CSARDLGAPMNTQYF
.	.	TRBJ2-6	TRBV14	TGTGCCAGCAGCCAGGACAGAGACTCTGGGGCCAACGTCCTGACTTTC	CASSQDRDSGANVLTF
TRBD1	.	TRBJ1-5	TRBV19	TGTGCCAGCGCCCCTTGGCCAGGGGGTGAGAGCAATCAGCCCCAGCATTTT	CASAPWPGGESNQPQHF
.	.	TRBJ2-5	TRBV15	TGTGCCACCAGCGCCCGCCTGGCGGGGGAGACCCAGTACTTC	CATSARLAGETQYF
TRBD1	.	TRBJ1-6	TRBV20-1	TGCAGTGCTAAACCCGGGACAGGGAATTCACCCCTCCACTTT	CSAKPGTGNSPLHF
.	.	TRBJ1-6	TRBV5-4	TGTGCCAGCAGCCGGAATGAATCCGGGACACTGAGTGGGGTCTATAATTCACCCCTCCACTTT	CASSRNESGTLSGVYNSPLHF
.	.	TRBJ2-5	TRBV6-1	TGTGCCAGCAGGCCAGGACAAGTCAAAGAGACCCAGTACTTC	CASRPGQVKETQYF
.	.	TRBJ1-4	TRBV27	TGTGCCAGCAGTTTTAGGGGACCGACAACTAATGAAAAACTGTTTTTT	CASSFRGPTTNEKLFF
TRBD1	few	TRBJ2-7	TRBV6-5	TGTGCCAGCAGTTTCACCGGGACAGGGGCCTACGAGCAGTACTTC	CASSFTGTGAYEQYF
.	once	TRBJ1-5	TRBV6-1	TGTGCCAGCAGTGAACGGCCAAGCCCCAATCAGCCCCAGCATTTT	CASSERPSPNQPQHF
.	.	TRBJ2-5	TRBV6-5	TGTGCCAGCAGTTACTCGTGGGGGGCAGGTAAAGAGACCCAGTACTTC	CASSYSWGAGKETQYF
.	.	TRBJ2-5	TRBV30	TGTGCCTGGAGTGTACCAAGACTCCGGGGTGGGGCCCAGTACTTC	CAWSVPRLRGGAQYF